This is a list of T cell receptor beta chains from one sample in a study of OX40 agonist ivuxolimab in advanced cancers. Using immunoSEQ multiplex PCR, the repertoire was profiled, and TCRdb retains in-frame clones only, with some absent. The repertoire has approximately 70,000 clones, roughly 85% of them found once; the top ten carry approximately 0.81%. The sequences come from CD4+ or CD8+ T cells sorted from blood, collected in a trial of the OX40 agonist ivuxolimab. The receptor set was obtained from an adult with an advanced solid tumor such as melanoma, head and neck, liver or kidney cancer. Each CDR3 is given with its conserved first and last residue. A D gene is named only where the DNA matches it firmly. Not every row has a clone size; where given, it reads once, few, many or a size class.

TGTGCCAGCAGTTTGGAAACTGAGCAGTTCTTC	CASSLETEQFF	TRBV7-2	TRBJ2-1	.	once
TGTGCCAGCACCCCGCCAGGGGGCTTAGGCGAGCAGTACTTC	CASTPPGGLGEQYF	TRBV6-5	TRBJ2-7	TRBD1	.
TGTGCCAGCAGTGAAGGGGGGGTAAGGGAGGCTTTCTTT	CASSEGGVREAFF	TRBV6-1	TRBJ1-1	.	once
TGTGCCAGCAGCTCCCGGGACAGGGGGAACACCGGGGAGCTGTTTTTT	CASSSRDRGNTGELFF	TRBV7-9	TRBJ2-2	TRBD1	few
TGTGCCACCCTAAAAACAGGGACGTCCACTGAAGCTTTCTTT	CATLKTGTSTEAFF	TRBV6-6	TRBJ1-1	.	.
TGTGCCAGCAGCTTGACAGGGGGCGGAGACGCTTTCTTT	CASSLTGGGDAFF	TRBV11-3	TRBJ1-1	TRBD1	.
TGTGCCAGCAGCACCCGACAGGCAGATACGCAGTATTTT	CASSTRQADTQYF	TRBV11-2	TRBJ2-3	.	.
TGTGCCAGCAGCTCGGGGAGGTACACTGAAGCTTTCTTT	CASSSGRYTEAFF	TRBV11-3	TRBJ1-1	.	.
TGTGCCACCAGCAAATTTCGGCGGCGGGAGGGGGAGCAGTTCTTC	CATSKFRRREGEQFF	TRBV15	TRBJ2-1	TRBD2	.
TGTGCCAGCACCATACAGGGGACGAACTATGGCTACACCTTC	CASTIQGTNYGYTF	TRBV6-1	TRBJ1-2	TRBD1	.
TGCGCCAGCAGCCAAGAGGTAGTCGGGAGGGGAGATACGCAGTATTTT	CASSQEVVGRGDTQYF	TRBV4-3	TRBJ2-3	TRBD2	.
TGCGCCAGCAGCGTATCCCAGGTGGAATTAGCCAACGTCCTGACTTTC	CASSVSQVELANVLTF	TRBV5-1	TRBJ2-6	.	.
TGCGCCAGCAAAAGACAGGGCGACGAGCAGTACTTC	CASKRQGDEQYF	TRBV5-1	TRBJ2-7	TRBD1	.
TGTGCCAGCAGGCCACTAGCGGGGGTCCGGGAGACCCAGTACTTC	CASRPLAGVRETQYF	TRBV11-2	TRBJ2-5	TRBD2	.
TGTGCCAGCGGACTAGCGGGGGTTTCAGAGACCCAGTACTTC	CASGLAGVSETQYF	TRBV2	TRBJ2-5	TRBD2	.
TGTGCCAGCAGCCTATCTCCGGGACTAGCGCCAGATACGCAGTATTTT	CASSLSPGLAPDTQYF	TRBV7-3	TRBJ2-3	TRBD2	once
TGTGCCAGCAGCTTTGGCGCAGTTTCCTACGAGCAGTACTTC	CASSFGAVSYEQYF	TRBV5-6	TRBJ2-7	.	.
TGCGCCAGCAGATTAGACTATACCTCCTACGAGCAGTACTTC	CASRLDYTSYEQYF	TRBV5-1	TRBJ2-7	.	.
TGCGCCAGCAGCCAAGAGAGGGCTTCATACAATGAGCAGTTCTTC	CASSQERASYNEQFF	TRBV4-3	TRBJ2-1	.	.
TGTGCCAGCAGCTTAGTACGGAAGGGGTCAGATACGCAGTATTTT	CASSLVRKGSDTQYF	TRBV13	TRBJ2-3	.	.
TGTGCCAGCAGCGCCACAGGGAGCACAGATACGCAGTATTTT	CASSATGSTDTQYF	TRBV9	TRBJ2-3	.	.
TGTGCCAGCAGAATAGCGGGGGCGGCCTACAATGAGCAGTTCTTC	CASRIAGAAYNEQFF	TRBV6-4	TRBJ2-1	TRBD2	.
TGCGCCAGCAGTGATGGGGTAACAGATACGCAGTATTTT	CASSDGVTDTQYF	TRBV10-1	TRBJ2-3	.	.
TGTGCCAGCAGCCCGAACCTTGGACAGGGACGAGGCTACACCTTC	CASSPNLGQGRGYTF	TRBV7-9	TRBJ1-2	TRBD1	once
TGCGCCAGCAGCTCTTTTGGAGGGGCTATTACAGATACGCAGTATTTT	CASSSFGGAITDTQYF	TRBV5-1	TRBJ2-3	.	.
TGTGCCAGCAGCAAGGACAGACTATTATTAGCTTTCTTT	CASSKDRLLLAFF	TRBV7-9	TRBJ1-1	.	once
TGTGCCAGCAGTTTTGCCGGGACGTCGAACACCGGGGAGCTGTTTTTT	CASSFAGTSNTGELFF	TRBV28	TRBJ2-2	.	.
TGCGCCAGCAGCCAATCCACCGGCTCCTATAATTCACCCCTCCACTTT	CASSQSTGSYNSPLHF	TRBV4-3	TRBJ1-6	.	.